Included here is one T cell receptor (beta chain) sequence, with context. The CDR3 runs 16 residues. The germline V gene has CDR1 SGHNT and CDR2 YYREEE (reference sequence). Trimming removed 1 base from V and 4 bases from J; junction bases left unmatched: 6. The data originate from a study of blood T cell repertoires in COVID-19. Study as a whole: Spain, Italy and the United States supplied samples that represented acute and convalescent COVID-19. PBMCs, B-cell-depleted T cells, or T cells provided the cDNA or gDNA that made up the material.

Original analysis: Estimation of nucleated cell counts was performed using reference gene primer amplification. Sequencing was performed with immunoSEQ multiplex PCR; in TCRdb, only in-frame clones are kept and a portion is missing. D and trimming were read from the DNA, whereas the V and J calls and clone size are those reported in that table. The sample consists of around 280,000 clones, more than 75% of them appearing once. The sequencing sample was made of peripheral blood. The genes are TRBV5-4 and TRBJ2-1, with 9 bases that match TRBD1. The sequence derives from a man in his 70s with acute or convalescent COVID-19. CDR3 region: CASSLYRGRVYNEQFF. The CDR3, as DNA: TGTGCCAGCAGCTTGTACAGGGGGCGCGTATACAATGAGCAGTTCTTC.